These T cell receptor beta chains were read from a single sample in a study of cytomegalovirus exposure and HLA in healthy donors. Method: immunoSEQ multiplex PCR; TCRdb's copy keeps in-frame clones and lacks some. The table shows some 93,000 clones, with over 55% occurring only once. The sequenced sample was PBMCs. Receptors were obtained from a boy younger than 18 in good health and CMV-seropositive. Each CDR3 is given with its conserved first and last residue. A D gene is named only where the DNA matches it firmly. Clone size is shown for a subset of rows, as once, few, many or a class of expanded clone.

TRBV6-5	NA	TRBJ1-3	TRBD1	CASSLQGLSGNTIYF	TGTGCCAGCAGTTTACAGGGGTTGTCCGGAAACACCATATATTTT
TRBV4-3	NA	TRBJ1-1	TRBD1	CASSRGQGGAFF	TGCGCCAGCAGCCGGGGACAGGGGGGAGCTTTCTTT
TRBV7-2	NA	TRBJ2-7	NA	CASSWGLGAYEQYF	TGTGCCAGCAGCTGGGGGCTAGGCGCCTACGAGCAGTACTTC
TRBV5-1	NA	TRBJ1-2	NA	CASSRLAGGRNGYTF	TGCGCCAGCAGCCGTTTAGCCGGGGGACGCAATGGCTACACCTTC
TRBV5-1	few	TRBJ2-7	TRBD2	CASSHTSGASYEQYF	TGCGCCAGCAGCCACACTAGCGGGGCCTCCTACGAGCAGTACTTC
TRBV11-2	few	TRBJ2-7	NA	CASSLGAILEQYF	TGTGCCAGCAGCTTAGGTGCGATTCTCGAGCAGTACTTC
TRBV7-3	once	TRBJ2-6	TRBD1	CASSFLDRGVTSGANVLTF	TGTGCCAGCAGCTTCTTGGACAGGGGGGTAACCTCTGGGGCCAACGTCCTGACTTTC
TRBV7-9	NA	TRBJ1-3	NA	CASSLVPRSSGNTIYF	TGTGCCAGCAGCTTAGTCCCTCGGAGCTCTGGAAACACCATATATTTT
TRBV25-1	NA	TRBJ2-3	TRBD1	CASSEDRGVDTQYF	TGTGCCAGCAGTGAGGACAGGGGCGTAGATACGCAGTATTTT
TRBV11-3	NA	TRBJ2-1	TRBD2	CASSRLAGGYNEQFF	TGTGCCAGCAGCCGACTAGCGGGAGGGTACAATGAGCAGTTCTTC
TRBV11-2	NA	TRBJ2-1	TRBD1	CASSSGGPYNEQFF	TGTGCCAGCAGCTCAGGGGGACCCTACAATGAGCAGTTCTTC
TRBV30	NA	TRBJ2-5	TRBD2	CAWSAGLAGETQYF	TGTGCCTGGAGTGCGGGACTAGCGGGAGAAACCCAGTACTTC
TRBV4-3	NA	TRBJ2-2	TRBD2	CASSQDFRTSTGELFF	TGCGCCAGCAGCCAAGATTTTAGGACTAGTACCGGGGAGCTGTTTTTT
TRBV5-4	few	TRBJ2-2	NA	CASSYRVTGVSGELFF	TGTGCCAGCAGCTACAGGGTAACAGGTGTCTCCGGGGAGCTGTTTTTT
TRBV27	few	TRBJ2-1	NA	CASSLSTQGRRGSQFF	TGTGCCAGCAGTTTATCAACCCAGGGGAGGCGGGGGTCGCAGTTCTTC
TRBV2	few	TRBJ1-2	TRBD1	CASTRQGTVAPNYGYTF	TGTGCCAGCACTAGACAGGGGACAGTAGCACCTAACTATGGCTACACCTTC
TRBV28	NA	TRBJ2-7	NA	CASSRRNSYEQYF	TGTGCCAGCAGCCGAAGAAACTCTTACGAGCAGTACTTC
TRBV9	NA	TRBJ2-4	NA	CASSVRGSDIQYF	TGTGCCAGCAGCGTAAGAGGGTCGGACATTCAGTACTTC
TRBV30	NA	TRBJ2-7	NA	CAWSPSGEIYEQYF	TGTGCCTGGAGCCCGTCGGGGGAGATCTACGAGCAGTACTTC
TRBV18	NA	TRBJ2-5	NA	CASSPPSGRGETQYF	TGTGCCAGCTCACCACCGTCCGGGCGGGGAGAGACCCAGTACTTC
TRBV5-1	few	TRBJ2-2	NA	CASSLEGRTNTGELFF	TGCGCCAGCAGCTTGGAGGGGCGAACTAACACCGGGGAGCTGTTTTTT
TRBV7-9	once	TRBJ1-2	NA	CASSLYKGDGYTF	TGTGCCAGCAGCTTGTATAAGGGGGATGGCTACACCTTC
TRBV7-3	NA	TRBJ2-7	TRBD1	CASSSYLWDRRQYYEQYF	TGTGCCAGCAGCTCCTATCTCTGGGACAGACGCCAATATTACGAGCAGTACTTC
TRBV7-9	NA	TRBJ2-3	TRBD2	CASSVSGGDRDTQYF	TGTGCCAGCAGCGTTAGCGGGGGGGACAGAGATACGCAGTATTTT
TRBV6-1	NA	TRBJ2-7	NA	CASSSRTVAYEQYF	TGTGCCAGCAGTTCGCGGACAGTAGCCTACGAGCAGTACTTC
TRBV2	few	TRBJ2-1	TRBD2	CASVQGLAGVREQFF	TGTGCCAGCGTCCAAGGACTAGCGGGAGTGCGAGAGCAGTTCTTC
TRBV6-1	few	TRBJ2-2	NA	CASRGPDGELFF	TGTGCCAGCAGGGGGCCGGACGGGGAGCTGTTTTTT
TRBV5-4	NA	TRBJ2-3	TRBD2	CASSLSSGGTDTQYF	TGTGCCAGCAGCTTGAGTAGCGGGGGCACAGATACGCAGTATTTT
TRBV19	NA	TRBJ1-1	TRBD1	CASGTGRSPFLTEAFF	TGTGCCAGTGGGACAGGGAGATCCCCGTTTCTCACTGAAGCTTTCTTT
TRBV30	NA	TRBJ1-1	NA	CAWGDYGSEAFF	TGTGCCTGGGGGGACTATGGCTCTGAAGCTTTCTTT
TRBV25-1	NA	TRBJ2-1	TRBD2	CASSGSGSRDEQFF	TGTGCCAGCAGTGGTAGCGGGAGTAGAGATGAGCAGTTCTTC
TRBV6-6	NA	TRBJ1-3	NA	CASTYGGPGNTIYF	TGTGCCAGCACCTACGGGGGGCCTGGAAACACCATATATTTT
TRBV6-1	NA	TRBJ1-6	TRBD1	CASAPGDRDNSPLHF	TGTGCCAGCGCCCCGGGGGACAGGGATAATTCACCCCTCCACTTT
TRBV5-1	once	TRBJ2-5	TRBD2	CASSLTSSGGAQYF	TGCGCCAGCAGCTTAACTAGCTCCGGGGGGGCCCAGTACTTC
TRBV18	NA	TRBJ1-2	TRBD1	CASSPSTGGRIGDYGYTF	TGTGCCAGCTCCCCCTCCACAGGGGGCAGAATAGGAGACTATGGCTACACCTTC
TRBV4-1	NA	TRBJ2-1	TRBD1	CASSETGASYNEQFF	TGCGCCAGCAGTGAGACAGGGGCCTCCTACAATGAGCAGTTCTTC
TRBV5-1	NA	TRBJ2-3	TRBD1	CASSSGTGGTDTQYF	TGCGCCAGCAGCTCCGGGACAGGGGGCACAGATACGCAGTATTTT
TRBV5-4	NA	TRBJ1-2	NA	CASSFFQAGRYGYTF	TGTGCCAGCAGCTTCTTTCAAGCCGGGAGGTATGGCTACACCTTC
TRBV5-1	NA	TRBJ1-3	NA	CASSSQGILENTIYF	TGCGCCAGCAGCTCTCAGGGTATCCTCGAAAACACCATATATTTT
TRBV6-5	NA	TRBJ2-2	TRBD1	CASSYGTGVTGELFF	TGTGCCAGCAGTTACGGGACAGGGGTCACCGGGGAGCTGTTTTTT
TRBV19	NA	TRBJ2-1	NA	CASSNSGVYEQFF	TGTGCCAGTAGCAATTCGGGGGTTTATGAGCAGTTCTTC
TRBV5-6	NA	TRBJ1-2	NA	CASSLGMFGGIDYGYTF	TGTGCCAGCAGCTTGGGGATGTTCGGGGGAATCGACTATGGCTACACCTTC
TRBV5-4	few	TRBJ2-7	TRBD1	CASSTGTGVSYEQYF	TGTGCCAGCAGCACCGGGACAGGGGTCTCCTACGAGCAGTACTTC
TRBV9	NA	TRBJ2-7	NA	CASSREQGPYEQYF	TGTGCCAGCAGTCGTGAGCAGGGCCCCTACGAGCAGTACTTC
TRBV18	NA	TRBJ1-4	NA	CASSPGGVGQEKLFF	TGTGCCAGCTCACCAGGTGGGGTTGGACAAGAAAAACTGTTTTTT